The TCR beta chain under discussion was sequenced for a study of control samples from healthy donors and cancer patients. Data came from immunoSEQ multiplex PCR; TCRdb stores just in-frame clones and leaves some out. Among about 120,000 clones, more than 70% were seen once, and the ten largest hold about 3.2%. Deletions cut 7 bases from V and 6 bases from J, with 6 bases between. The CDR3 has 11 amino acids. The sequencing input was blood. The chain couples TRBV12-3 or TRBV12-4 to TRBJ2-2; D ambiguous. The receptor's source is a man aged 40-50 years in good health. Here the CDR3 reads CASKGAGELFF. The CDR3 DNA sequence: TGTGCCAGCAAAGGAGCCGGGGAGCTGTTTTTT.